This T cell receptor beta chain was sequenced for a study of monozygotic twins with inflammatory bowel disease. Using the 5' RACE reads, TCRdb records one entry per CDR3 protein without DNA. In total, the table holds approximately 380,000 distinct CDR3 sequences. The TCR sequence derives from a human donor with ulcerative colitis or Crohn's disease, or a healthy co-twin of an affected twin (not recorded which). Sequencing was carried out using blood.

The CDR3 is CASSSSTDYGYTF. The V call is TRBV7-9, the J call TRBJ1-2; TCRdb lists TRBD1, though no DNA is available to test this call. Germline CDR1 and CDR2: SEHNR and FQNEAQ (reference sequence). CDR3 length: 13 residues.